This entry concerns a single T cell receptor beta chain. No antigen is known for it. This entry is derived from a study of T-cell memory formation after mild COVID-19. Employing constant-segment primers, 5'RACE generated TCR alpha and TCR beta cDNA libraries bearing sample barcodes and UMIs. Via MiXCR, TCRdb re-called the 5' RACE reads, giving one row per CDR3 protein. The sample yields 350,000 or so distinct CDR3 sequences, approximately 21% seen once. There are 16 residues in the CDR3. With V trimmed by 0 bases and J by 6 bases, 10 bases remained unmatched. CDR1 is DFQATT, CDR2 SNEGSKA, per germline (reference sequence). Findings and caveats of the study: Mainly CM and EM harbored the contracting CD4+ clones; mainly EMRA harbored the CD8+ ones. Some clones that responded turned up in pre-infection memory, which suggests that cross-reactive memory joined in.

Material: PBMCs or a T cell subset sorted from them (not recorded which). The source of this sequence is an adult woman who had mild COVID-19 (a few samples of this study predate the infection). Cell type and time point are not known. V and J are TRBV20-1 and TRBJ2-1, with TRBD2 matching over 8 bases. The CDR3 region is CSARDGRTSIFNEQFF. Written as DNA, the CDR3 is TGCAGTGCTAGAGATGGAAGGACTAGCATTTTCAATGAGCAGTTCTTC.